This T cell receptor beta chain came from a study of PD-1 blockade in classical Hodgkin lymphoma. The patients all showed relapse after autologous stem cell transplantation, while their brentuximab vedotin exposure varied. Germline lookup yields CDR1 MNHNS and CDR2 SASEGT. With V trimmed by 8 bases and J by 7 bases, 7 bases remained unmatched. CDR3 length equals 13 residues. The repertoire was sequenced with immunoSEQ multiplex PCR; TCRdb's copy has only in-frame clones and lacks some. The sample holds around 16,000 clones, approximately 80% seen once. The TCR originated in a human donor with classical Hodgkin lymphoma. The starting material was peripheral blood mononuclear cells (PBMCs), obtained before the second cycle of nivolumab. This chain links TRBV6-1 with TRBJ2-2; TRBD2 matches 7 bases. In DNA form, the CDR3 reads TGTGCCAGCGGTACTAGGGAGGGCGGGGAGCTGTTTTTT. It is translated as CASGTREGGELFF.